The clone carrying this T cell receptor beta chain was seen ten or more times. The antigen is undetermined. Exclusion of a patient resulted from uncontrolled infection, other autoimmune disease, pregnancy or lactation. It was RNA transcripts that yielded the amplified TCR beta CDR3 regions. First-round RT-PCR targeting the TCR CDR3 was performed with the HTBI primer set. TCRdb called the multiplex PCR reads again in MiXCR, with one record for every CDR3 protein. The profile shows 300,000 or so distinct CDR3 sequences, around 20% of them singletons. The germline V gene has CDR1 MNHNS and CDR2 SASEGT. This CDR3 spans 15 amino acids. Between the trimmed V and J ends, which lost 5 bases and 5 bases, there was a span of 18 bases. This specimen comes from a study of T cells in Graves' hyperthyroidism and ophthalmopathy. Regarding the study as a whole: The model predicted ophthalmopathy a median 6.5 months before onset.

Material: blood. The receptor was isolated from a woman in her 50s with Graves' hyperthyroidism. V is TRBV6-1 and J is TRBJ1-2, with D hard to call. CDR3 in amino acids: CASSYTRAEFYGYTF. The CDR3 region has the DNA TGTGCCAGCAGTTACACCCGGGCCGAGTTTTATGGCTACACCTTC.